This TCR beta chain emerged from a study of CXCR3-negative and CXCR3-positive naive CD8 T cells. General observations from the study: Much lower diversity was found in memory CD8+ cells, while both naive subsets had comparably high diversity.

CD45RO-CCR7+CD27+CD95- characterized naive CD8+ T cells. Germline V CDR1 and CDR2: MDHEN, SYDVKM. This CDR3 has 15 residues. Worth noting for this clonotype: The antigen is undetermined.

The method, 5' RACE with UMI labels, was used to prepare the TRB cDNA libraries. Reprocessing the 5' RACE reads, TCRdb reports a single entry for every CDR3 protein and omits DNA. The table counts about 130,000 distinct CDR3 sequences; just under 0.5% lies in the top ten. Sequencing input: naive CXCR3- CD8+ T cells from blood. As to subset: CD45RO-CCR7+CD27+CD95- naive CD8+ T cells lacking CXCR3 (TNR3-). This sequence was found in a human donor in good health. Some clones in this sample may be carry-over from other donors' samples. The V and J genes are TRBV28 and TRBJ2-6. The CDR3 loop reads CASSLSGSGANVLTF.